This section outlines one TCR beta chain sequence together with its context. The sample belongs to a study of blood T cell repertoires in COVID-19. About the research overall: Samples came from the United States, Italy and Spain, spanning acute and convalescent COVID-19. T cells, B-cell-depleted T cells, or PBMCs supplied cDNA or gDNA.

Trimming left V 5 bases short and J 8 bases short, with 19 bases between. The CDR3 covers 14 residues. Germline assignment: CDR1 MNHEY and CDR2 SVGAGI. Authors' analysis steps: Quantification of nucleated cells was approximated via reference gene primer amplification. The method was immunoSEQ multiplex PCR; TCRdb's version includes in-frame clones alone and lacks a portion of them. V and J calls and clone size are those listed in that table; D and trimming were worked out from the DNA. The table includes about 140,000 clones, 80% to 90% detected once. The clonotype comes from a man aged 55-75 years with active or convalescent COVID-19. Sample: peripheral blood. The chain has TRBV6-5 and TRBJ2-7, with TRBD1 as a possible D gene (6 bases). Written as DNA, the CDR3 is TGTGCCAGCAGTCCTGACAGGAGTCCTACGAAGCAGTACTTC. Translating gives CASSPDRSPTKQYF.